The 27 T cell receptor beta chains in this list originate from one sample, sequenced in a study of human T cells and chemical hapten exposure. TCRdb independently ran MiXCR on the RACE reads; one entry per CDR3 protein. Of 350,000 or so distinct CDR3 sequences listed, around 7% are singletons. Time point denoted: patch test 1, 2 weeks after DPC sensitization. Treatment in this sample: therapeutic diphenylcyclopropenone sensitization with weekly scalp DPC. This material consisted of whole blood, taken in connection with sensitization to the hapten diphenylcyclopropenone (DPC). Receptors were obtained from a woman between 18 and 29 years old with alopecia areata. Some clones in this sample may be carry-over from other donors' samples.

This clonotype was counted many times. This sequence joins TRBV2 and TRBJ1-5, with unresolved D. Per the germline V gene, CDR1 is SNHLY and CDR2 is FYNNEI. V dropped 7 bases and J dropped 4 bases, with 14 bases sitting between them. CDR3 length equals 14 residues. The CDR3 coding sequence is TGTGCCAGCAAATCAGGTCTTTGGAATCAGCCCCAGCATTTT. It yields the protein CASKSGLWNQPQHF.

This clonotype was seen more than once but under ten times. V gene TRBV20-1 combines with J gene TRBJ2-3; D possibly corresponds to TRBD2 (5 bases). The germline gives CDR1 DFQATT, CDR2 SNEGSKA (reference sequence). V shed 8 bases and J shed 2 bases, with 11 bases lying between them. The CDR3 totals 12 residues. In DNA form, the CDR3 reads TGCAGTAGACGGGGAAACACAGATACGCAGTATTTT. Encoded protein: CSRRGNTDTQYF.

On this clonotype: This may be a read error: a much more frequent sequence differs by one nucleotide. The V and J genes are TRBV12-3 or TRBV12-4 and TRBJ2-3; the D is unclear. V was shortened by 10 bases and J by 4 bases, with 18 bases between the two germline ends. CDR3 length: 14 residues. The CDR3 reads CATQFWGISDTQYF. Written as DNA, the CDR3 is TGTGCCACCCAGTTTTGGGGTATCTCAGATACGCAGTATTTT.

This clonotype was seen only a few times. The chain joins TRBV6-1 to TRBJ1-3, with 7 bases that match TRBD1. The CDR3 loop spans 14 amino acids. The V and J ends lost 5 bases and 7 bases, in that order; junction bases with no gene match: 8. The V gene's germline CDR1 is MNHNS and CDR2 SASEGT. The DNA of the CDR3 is TGTGCCAGCAGTACGGGACAGTCGGGGAACACCATATATTTT. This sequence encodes CASSTGQSGNTIYF.

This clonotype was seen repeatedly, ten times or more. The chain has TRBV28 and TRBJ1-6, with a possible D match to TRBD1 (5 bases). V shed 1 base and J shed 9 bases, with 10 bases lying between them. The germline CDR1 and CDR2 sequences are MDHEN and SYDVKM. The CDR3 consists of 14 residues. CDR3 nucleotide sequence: TGTGCCAGCAGTTTATTGGCAGGGCCTTCACCCCTCCACTTT. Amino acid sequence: CASSLLAGPSPLHF.

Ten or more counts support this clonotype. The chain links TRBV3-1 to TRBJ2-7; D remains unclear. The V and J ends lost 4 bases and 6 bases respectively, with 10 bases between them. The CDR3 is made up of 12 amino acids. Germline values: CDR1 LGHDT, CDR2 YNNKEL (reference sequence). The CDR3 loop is CASSLQAREQYF. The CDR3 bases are TGTGCCAGCAGCCTTCAGGCCCGCGAGCAGTACTTC.

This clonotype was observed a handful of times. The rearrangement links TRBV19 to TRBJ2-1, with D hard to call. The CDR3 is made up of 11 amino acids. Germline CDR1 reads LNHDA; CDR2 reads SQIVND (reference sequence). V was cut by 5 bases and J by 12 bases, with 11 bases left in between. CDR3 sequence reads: CASSWAFGQFF. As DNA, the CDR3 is TGTGCCAGTAGTTGGGCGTTTGGGCAGTTCTTC.

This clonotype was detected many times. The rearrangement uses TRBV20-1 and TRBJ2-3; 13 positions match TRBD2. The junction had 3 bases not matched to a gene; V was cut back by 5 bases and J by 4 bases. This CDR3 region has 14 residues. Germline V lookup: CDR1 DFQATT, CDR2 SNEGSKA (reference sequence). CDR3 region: CSALTSGGPDTQYF. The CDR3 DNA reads TGCAGTGCTTTGACTAGCGGGGGGCCAGATACGCAGTATTTT.

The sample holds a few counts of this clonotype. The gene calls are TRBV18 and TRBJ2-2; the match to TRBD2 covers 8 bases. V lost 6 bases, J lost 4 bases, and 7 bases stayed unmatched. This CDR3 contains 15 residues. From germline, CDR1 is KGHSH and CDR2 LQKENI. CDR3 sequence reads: CASSPGLEATGELFF. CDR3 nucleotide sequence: TGTGCCAGCTCGCCGGGACTAGAGGCCACCGGGGAGCTGTTTTTT. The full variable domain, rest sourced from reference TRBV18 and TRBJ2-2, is NAGVMQNPRHLVRRRGQEARLRCSPMKGHSHVYWYRQLPEEGLKFMVYLQKENIIDESGMPKERFSAEFPKEGPSILRIQQVVRGDSAAYFCASSPGLEATGELFFGEGSRLTVL.

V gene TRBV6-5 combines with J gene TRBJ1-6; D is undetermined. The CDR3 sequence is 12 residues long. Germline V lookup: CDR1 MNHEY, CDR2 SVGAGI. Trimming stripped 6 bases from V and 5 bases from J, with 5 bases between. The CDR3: CASRGNNSPLHF. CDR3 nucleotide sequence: TGTGCCAGCAGGGGGAATAATTCACCCCTCCACTTT.

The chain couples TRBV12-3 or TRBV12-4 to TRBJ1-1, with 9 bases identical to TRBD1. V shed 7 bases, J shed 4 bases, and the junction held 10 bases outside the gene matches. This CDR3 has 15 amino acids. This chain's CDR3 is CASTTGGGIGTEAFF. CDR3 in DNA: TGTGCCAGCACCACAGGGGGCGGTATCGGCACTGAAGCTTTCTTT.

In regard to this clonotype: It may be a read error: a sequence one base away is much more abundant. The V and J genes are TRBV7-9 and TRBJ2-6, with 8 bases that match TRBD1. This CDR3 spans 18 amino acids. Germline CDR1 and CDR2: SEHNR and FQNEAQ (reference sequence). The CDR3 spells CASSSGQGLSNGANDLTF. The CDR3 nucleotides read TGTGCCAGCAGCTCAGGACAGGGCCTTAGCAACGGGGCCAACGACCTGACTTTC.

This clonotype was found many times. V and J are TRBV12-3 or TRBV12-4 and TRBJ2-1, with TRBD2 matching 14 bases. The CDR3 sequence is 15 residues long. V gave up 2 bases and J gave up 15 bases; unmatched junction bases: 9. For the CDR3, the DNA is TGTGCCAGCAGTTTATGGGGACTAGCGGGGGACTATCGGTTCTTC. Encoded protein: CASSLWGLAGDYRFF.

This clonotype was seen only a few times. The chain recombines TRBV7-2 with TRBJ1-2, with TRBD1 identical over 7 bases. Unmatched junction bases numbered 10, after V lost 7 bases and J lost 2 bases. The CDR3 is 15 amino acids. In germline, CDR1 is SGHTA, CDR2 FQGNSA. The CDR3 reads CASTQAGTANYGYTF. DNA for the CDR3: TGTGCCAGCACCCAGGCTGGGACAGCCAACTATGGCTACACCTTC.

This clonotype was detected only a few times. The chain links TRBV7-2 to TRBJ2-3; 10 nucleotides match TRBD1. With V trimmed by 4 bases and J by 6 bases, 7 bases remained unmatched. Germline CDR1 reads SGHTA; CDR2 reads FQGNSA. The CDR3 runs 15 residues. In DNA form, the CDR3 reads TGTGCCAGCAGCTCTGGGACAGGGGTTGGTGATACGCAGTATTTT. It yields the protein CASSSGTGVGDTQYF.

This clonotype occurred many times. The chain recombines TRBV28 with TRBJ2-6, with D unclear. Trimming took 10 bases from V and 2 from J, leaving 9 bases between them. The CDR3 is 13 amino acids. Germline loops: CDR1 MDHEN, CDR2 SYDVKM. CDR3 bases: TGTGCCACCCATAAGCCTGGGGCCAACGTCCTGACTTTC. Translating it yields CATHKPGANVLTF.

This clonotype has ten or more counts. CDR3 nucleotides: TGTGCCAGCAGTTTTACGGGATCCGGGGCCAACGTCCTGACTTTC. This translates into CASSFTGSGANVLTF. The rearrangement uses TRBV12-3 or TRBV12-4 and TRBJ2-6; maybe TRBD2 (5 bases). Trimming stripped 3 bases from V and 4 bases from J, with 10 bases between. This CDR3 has 15 amino acids.

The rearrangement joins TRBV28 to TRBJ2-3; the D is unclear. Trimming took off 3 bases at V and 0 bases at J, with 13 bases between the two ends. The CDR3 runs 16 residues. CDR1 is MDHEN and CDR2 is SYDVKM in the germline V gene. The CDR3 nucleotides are TGTGCCAGCAGTTTGGGTTCCGGCGCTAGCACAGATACGCAGTATTTT. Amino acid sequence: CASSLGSGASTDTQYF. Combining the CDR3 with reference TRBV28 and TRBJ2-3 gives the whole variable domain DVKVTQSSRYLVKRTGEKVFLECVQDMDHENMFWYRQDPGLGLRLIYFSYDVKMKEKGDIPEGYSVSREKKERFSLILESASTNQTSMYLCASSLGSGASTDTQYFGPGTRLTVL.

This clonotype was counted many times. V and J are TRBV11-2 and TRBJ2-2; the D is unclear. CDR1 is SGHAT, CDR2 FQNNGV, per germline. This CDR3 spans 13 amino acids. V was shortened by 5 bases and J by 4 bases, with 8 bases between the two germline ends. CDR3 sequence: CASSPHLTGELFF. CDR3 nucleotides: TGTGCCAGCAGCCCTCATCTCACCGGGGAGCTGTTTTTT.

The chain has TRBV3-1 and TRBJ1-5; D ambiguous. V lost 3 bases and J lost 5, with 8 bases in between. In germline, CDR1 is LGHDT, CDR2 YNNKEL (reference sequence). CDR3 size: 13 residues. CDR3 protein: CASSQLHYQPQHF. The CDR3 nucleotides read TGTGCCAGCAGCCAGCTTCATTATCAGCCCCAGCATTTT.

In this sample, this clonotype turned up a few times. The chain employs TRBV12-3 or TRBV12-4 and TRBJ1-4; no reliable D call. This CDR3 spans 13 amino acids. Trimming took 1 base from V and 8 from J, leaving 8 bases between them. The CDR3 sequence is CASSLGYEEKLFF. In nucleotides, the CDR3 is TGTGCCAGCAGTTTAGGCTACGAGGAAAAACTGTTTTTT.

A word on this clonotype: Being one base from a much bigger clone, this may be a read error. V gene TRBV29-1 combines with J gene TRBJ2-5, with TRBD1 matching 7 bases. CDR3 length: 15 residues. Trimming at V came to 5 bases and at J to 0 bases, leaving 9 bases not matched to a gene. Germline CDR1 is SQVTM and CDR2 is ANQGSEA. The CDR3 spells CSVLTTGTYQETQYF. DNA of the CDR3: TGCAGCGTTCTCACGACAGGGACGTACCAAGAGACCCAGTACTTC.

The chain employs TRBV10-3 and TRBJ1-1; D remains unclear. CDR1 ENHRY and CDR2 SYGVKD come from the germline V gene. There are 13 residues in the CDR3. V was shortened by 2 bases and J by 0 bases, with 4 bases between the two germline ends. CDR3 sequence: CAISEDMNTEAFF. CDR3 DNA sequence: TGTGCCATCAGTGAGGACATGAACACTGAAGCTTTCTTT.

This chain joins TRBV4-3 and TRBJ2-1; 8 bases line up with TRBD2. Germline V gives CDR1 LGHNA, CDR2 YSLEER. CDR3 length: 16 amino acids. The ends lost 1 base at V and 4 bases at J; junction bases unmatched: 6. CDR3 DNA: TGCGCCAGCAGCCAAGCAACGGGGGGGACATACAATGAGCAGTTCTTC. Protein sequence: CASSQATGGTYNEQFF.

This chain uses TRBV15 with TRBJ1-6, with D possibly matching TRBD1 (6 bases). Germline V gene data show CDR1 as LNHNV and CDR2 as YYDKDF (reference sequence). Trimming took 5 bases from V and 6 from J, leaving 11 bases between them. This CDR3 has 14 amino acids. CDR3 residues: CATSRGAGNSPLHF. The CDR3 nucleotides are TGTGCCACCAGCCGGGGGGCAGGTAATTCACCCCTCCACTTT.

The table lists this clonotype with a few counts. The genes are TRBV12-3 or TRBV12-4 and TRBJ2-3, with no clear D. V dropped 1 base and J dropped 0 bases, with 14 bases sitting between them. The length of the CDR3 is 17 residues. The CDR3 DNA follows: TGTGCCAGCAGTTTAGTGGCCCCCGCACAAAGCACAGATACGCAGTATTTT. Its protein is CASSLVAPAQSTDTQYF.

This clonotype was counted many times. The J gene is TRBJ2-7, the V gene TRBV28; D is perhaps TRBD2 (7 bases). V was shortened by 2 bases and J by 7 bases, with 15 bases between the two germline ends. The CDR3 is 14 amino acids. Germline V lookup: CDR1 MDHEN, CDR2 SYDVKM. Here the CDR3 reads CASSLVQGGGEQYF. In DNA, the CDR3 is TGTGCCAGCAGTTTAGTGCAGGGAGGGGGAGAGCAGTACTTC.